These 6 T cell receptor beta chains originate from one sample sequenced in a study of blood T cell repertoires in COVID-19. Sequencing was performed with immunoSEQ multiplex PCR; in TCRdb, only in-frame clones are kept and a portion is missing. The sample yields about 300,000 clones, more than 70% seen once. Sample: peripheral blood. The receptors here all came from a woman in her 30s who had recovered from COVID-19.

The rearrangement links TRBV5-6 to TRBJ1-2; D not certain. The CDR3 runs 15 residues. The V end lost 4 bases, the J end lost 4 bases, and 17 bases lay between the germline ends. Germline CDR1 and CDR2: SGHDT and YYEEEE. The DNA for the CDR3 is TGTGCCAGCAGCCCTGGACTGGTCCTGGGCTATGGCTACACCTTC. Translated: CASSPGLVLGYGYTF.

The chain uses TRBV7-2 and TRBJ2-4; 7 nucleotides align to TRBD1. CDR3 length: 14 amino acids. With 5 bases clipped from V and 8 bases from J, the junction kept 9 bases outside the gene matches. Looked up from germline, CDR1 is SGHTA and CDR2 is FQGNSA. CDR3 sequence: CASSRDRVGDIQYF. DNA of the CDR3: TGTGCCAGCAGCCGCGACAGGGTGGGTGACATTCAGTACTTC.

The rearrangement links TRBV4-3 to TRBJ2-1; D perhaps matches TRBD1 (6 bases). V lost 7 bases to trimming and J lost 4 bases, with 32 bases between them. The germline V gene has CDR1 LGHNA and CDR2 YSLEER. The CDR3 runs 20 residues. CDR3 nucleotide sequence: TGCGCCAGCAAAACCGGGCTACAGGGCGCAGTAAGGTCTCTTTACAATGAGCAGTTCTTC. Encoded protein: CASKTGLQGAVRSLYNEQFF.

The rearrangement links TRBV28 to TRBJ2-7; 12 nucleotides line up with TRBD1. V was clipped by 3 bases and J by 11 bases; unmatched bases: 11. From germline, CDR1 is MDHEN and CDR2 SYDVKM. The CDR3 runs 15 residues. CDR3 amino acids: CASSLVSGQGANEYF. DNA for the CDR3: TGTGCCAGCAGTTTGGTCTCGGGACAGGGGGCTAATGAGTACTTC. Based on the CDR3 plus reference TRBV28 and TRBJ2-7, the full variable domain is DVKVTQSSRYLVKRTGEKVFLECVQDMDHENMFWYRQDPGLGLRLIYFSYDVKMKEKGDIPEGYSVSREKKERFSLILESASTNQTSMYLCASSLVSGQGANEYFGPGTRLTVT.

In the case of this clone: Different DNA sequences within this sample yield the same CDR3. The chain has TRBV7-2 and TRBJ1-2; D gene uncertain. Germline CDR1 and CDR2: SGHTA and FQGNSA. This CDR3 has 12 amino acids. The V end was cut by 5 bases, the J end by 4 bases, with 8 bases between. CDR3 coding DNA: TGTGCCAGCAGCCAGACGGGCTATGGCTACACCTTC. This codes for CASSQTGYGYTF.

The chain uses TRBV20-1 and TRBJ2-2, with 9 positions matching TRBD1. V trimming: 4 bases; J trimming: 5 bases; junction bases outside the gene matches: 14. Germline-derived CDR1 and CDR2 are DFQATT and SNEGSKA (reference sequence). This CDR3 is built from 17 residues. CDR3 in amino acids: CSAIETGGKLSTGELFF. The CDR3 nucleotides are TGCAGTGCTATTGAGACAGGGGGAAAGTTGAGTACCGGGGAGCTGTTTTTT.